This T cell receptor (beta chain) was identified during a study of regulatory T cells in long-lasting Graves disease. Combining iRepertoire HTBI primers with Arm-PCR of CDR3 regions, the authors built TCR beta libraries. TCRdb passed the multiplex PCR reads through MiXCR, listing each CDR3 protein once. Of roughly 400,000 distinct CDR3 sequences listed, around 20% are singletons. This clonotype has a handful of counts. Its antigen is not identified. General study findings and limits: In persistent patients, shared public clonotypes (roughly 2,700) outnumbered those in new patients (about 1,000). Exclusively peripheral blood, rather than thyroid tissue, was studied. Persistent disease favored TRBV28, TRBJ1-2 and TRBJ2-5.

Time point in this sample: persistent/refractory GD, antithyroid drugs over 5 years with positive TRAb. With RNA extracted from PBMCs as input, the TCR library was made. EDTA tubes held roughly 9 milliliters of peripheral blood from each patient. Per the germline V gene, CDR1 is SEHNR and CDR2 is FQNEAQ (reference sequence). The germline V and J ends were trimmed by 5 bases and 5 bases, with 24 bases remaining between them. The CDR3 consists of 17 residues. The chain couples TRBV7-9 to TRBJ2-5; D may be TRBD1 or TRBD2 (5 bases each). The input for sequencing was peripheral blood mononuclear cells (PBMCs), taken when the disease was refractory, from a patient treated with antithyroid drugs. The TCR was taken from a female donor with Graves disease. The CDR3 region is CASSQAGTQGRRETQYF. CDR3 nucleotide sequence: TGTGCCAGCAGCCAGGCCGGGACGCAAGGACGGCGGGAGACCCAGTACTTC.